The 28 T cell receptor beta chains below were found in one sample sequenced in a study of T-cell memory formation after mild COVID-19. TCRdb called the 5' RACE reads again in MiXCR, with one record for every CDR3 protein. This table holds 25,000 to 35,000 distinct CDR3 sequences, approximately 12% found once. Sequencing was done on a sample of PBMCs or a T cell subset sorted from them (not recorded which). Source of these receptors: an adult woman who had mild COVID-19 (a few samples of this study predate the infection). Cell type and time point are not known.

This clonotype was observed at least ten times. The chain joins TRBV7-2 to TRBJ1-6, with 8 bases matching TRBD1. CDR1 is SGHTA, CDR2 FQGNSA, per germline. The CDR3 consists of 15 residues. Trimming at V came to 5 bases and at J to 7 bases, leaving 7 bases not matched to a gene. This CDR3 is CASSPQGQGNSPLHF. For the CDR3, the DNA is TGTGCCAGCAGCCCTCAAGGACAGGGAAATTCACCCCTCCACTTT.

To note about this clonotype: This could be a read error, since a much larger clone is one nucleotide away. The V gene is TRBV10-3, the J gene TRBJ2-7, with TRBD1 matching over 9 bases. Germline V gene sequence: CDR1 ENHRY, CDR2 SYGVKD. The CDR3 is made up of 12 amino acids. Trimming removed 8 bases from V and 10 bases from J; junction bases left unmatched: 9. The CDR3 is CAIATGGIAQYF. DNA of the CDR3: TGTGCCATCGCGACAGGGGGTATCGCCCAGTACTTC.

This clonotype has a count of ten or more. CDR3 nucleotides: TGTGCCAGCAGCCTAGTCGGGGGATGGGAGACCCAGTACTTC. Its protein is CASSLVGGWETQYF. This rearrangement joins TRBV11-2 to TRBJ2-5; D is possibly TRBD2 (6 bases). CDR3 length: 14 amino acids. V was clipped by 5 bases and J by 5 bases, with 15 bases between them. Germline CDR1 and CDR2: SGHAT and FQNNGV.

This clonotype was seen more than once but under ten times. This rearrangement joins TRBV4-1 to TRBJ1-4; D is ambiguous. Germline-derived CDR1 and CDR2 are MGHRA and YSYEKL. V gave up 3 bases and J gave up 4 bases, with 12 bases separating them. The CDR3 covers 15 residues. The CDR3: CASSHGVGVNEKLFF. Written as DNA, the CDR3 is TGCGCCAGCAGCCATGGCGTGGGAGTTAATGAAAAACTGTTTTTT.

This clonotype was recorded at least ten times. The V gene is TRBV3-1, the J gene TRBJ1-1; no clear D gene. Germline loops: CDR1 LGHDT, CDR2 YNNKEL (reference sequence). This CDR3 region has 12 residues. Trimming cost V 2 bases and J 8 bases, with 9 bases left between them. This CDR3 reads CASSQSTREAFF. Here the CDR3 DNA reads TGTGCCAGCAGCCAAAGCACGAGAGAAGCTTTCTTT.

This clonotype was counted at least ten times. The chain carries TRBV20-1 and TRBJ2-7; D is undetermined. Looked up from germline, CDR1 is DFQATT and CDR2 is SNEGSKA (reference sequence). V was clipped by 4 bases and J by 2 bases, with 6 bases between them. The CDR3 covers 11 residues. This CDR3 is CSAMKAYEQYF. The CDR3 DNA follows: TGCAGTGCTATGAAGGCCTACGAGCAGTACTTC.

This clonotype came up many times. V gene TRBV6-2 or TRBV6-3 combines with J gene TRBJ2-5; D is perhaps TRBD2 (6 bases). Trimming left V 7 bases short and J 1 base short, with 25 bases between. In germline, CDR1 is MNHEY, CDR2 SVGEGT. There are 18 residues in the CDR3. CDR3 protein: CASNIGEQAEGPQETQYF. CDR3 sequence (DNA): TGTGCCAGCAACATAGGGGAACAAGCGGAGGGGCCCCAAGAGACCCAGTACTTC.

This clonotype was picked up many times. The chain is built from TRBV10-2 and TRBJ2-7, with D perhaps TRBD2 (6 bases). V shed 5 bases and J shed 4 bases, with 12 bases lying between them. This CDR3 region has 13 residues. The germline V gene has CDR1 WSHSY and CDR2 SAAADI. The CDR3 coding sequence is TGCGCCAGCAGTACCGGGGGAGTGTACGAGCAGTACTTC. Amino acid sequence: CASSTGGVYEQYF.

Sample share makes this clonotype medium-sized. V usage is TRBV7-2 and J usage is TRBJ2-7; perhaps TRBD1 as D (5 bases). The CDR3 runs 13 residues. Germline V gene data show CDR1 as SGHTA and CDR2 as FQGNSA. The germline V and J ends were trimmed by 1 base and 2 bases, with 6 bases remaining between them. The CDR3 bases are TGTGCCAGCAGCTTAGGACAGCCCTACGAGCAGTACTTC. It specifies CASSLGQPYEQYF.

This clonotype was counted many times. The chain combines TRBV20-1 with TRBJ2-1; D possibly corresponds to TRBD1 (6 bases). CDR3 length: 14 residues. Germline assignment: CDR1 DFQATT and CDR2 SNEGSKA (reference sequence). The germline V and J ends were trimmed by 5 bases and 5 bases, with 16 bases remaining between them. The CDR3 coding sequence is TGCAGTGCTGAGACCGGGACAACTGACAATGAGCAGTTCTTC. This translates into CSAETGTTDNEQFF.

Ten or more counts support this clonotype. The chain has TRBV12-3 or TRBV12-4 and TRBJ2-7; no reliable D call. Trimming left V 1 base short and J 2 bases short, with 6 bases between. This CDR3 is built from 13 residues. This CDR3 is CASSLGGPYEQYF. CDR3 sequence (DNA): TGTGCCAGCAGTTTAGGCGGTCCCTACGAGCAGTACTTC.

This clonotype was seen at least ten times. The CDR3 DNA follows: TGTGCCAGCAGCCGAGACAGGGCCAATCAGCCCCAGCATTTT. It translates to CASSRDRANQPQHF. The rearrangement joins TRBV7-8 to TRBJ1-5, with 7 bases identical to TRBD1. The J segment lost 3 bases and the V segment lost 5 bases, leaving 4 bases of the junction unmatched. Germline CDR1 is SGHVS and CDR2 is FQNEAQ. This CDR3 has 14 residues.

This clonotype was seen at least ten times. The gene calls are TRBV10-2 and TRBJ1-5; TRBD1 aligns across 9 bases. The CDR3 spans 14 residues. CDR1 is WSHSY, CDR2 SAAADI, per germline. The junction had 7 bases not matched to a gene; V was cut back by 6 bases and J by 7 bases. The CDR3 here is CASSSDRGGQPQHF. CDR3 coding DNA: TGCGCCAGCAGCAGTGACAGGGGGGGACAGCCCCAGCATTTT.

A few counts support this clonotype. This chain joins TRBV5-6 and TRBJ1-1; a possible D gene is TRBD1 (6 bases). The CDR3 sequence is 18 residues long. V was trimmed by 1 base and J by 0 bases, leaving 19 bases between them. The germline V gene has CDR1 SGHDT and CDR2 YYEEEE. DNA for the CDR3: TGTGCCAGCAGCTTGCCCGAGGACAGTATTAACATGAACACTGAAGCTTTCTTT. It encodes CASSLPEDSINMNTEAFF. Together with reference TRBV5-6 and TRBJ1-1, the CDR3 gives the full variable domain: DAGVTQSPTHLIKTRGQQVTLRCSPKSGHDTVSWYQQALGQGPQFIFQYYEEEERQRGNFPDRFSGHQFPNYSSELNVNALLLGDSALYLCASSLPEDSINMNTEAFFGQGTRLTVV.

This clonotype came up many times. J is TRBJ2-7 and V is TRBV9, with 7 bases identical to TRBD2. Trimming cost V 5 bases and J 4 bases; bases outside gene matches: 12. Germline V gives CDR1 SGDLS, CDR2 YYNGEE. The CDR3 sequence is 15 residues long. As DNA, the CDR3 is TGTGCCAGCAGTACCTATGGACTAGGACCTTACGAGCAGTACTTC. Translating it yields CASSTYGLGPYEQYF.

In its sample, this clonotype was seen many times. The rearrangement links TRBV20-1 to TRBJ1-2; 7 positions agree with TRBD1. From germline, CDR1 is DFQATT and CDR2 SNEGSKA (reference sequence). This CDR3 has 15 residues. Losses at the gene ends were 0 bases for V and 5 bases for J; bases not matched to a gene: 9. CDR3 protein: CSARDMGQSPYGYTF. In DNA form, the CDR3 reads TGCAGTGCTAGAGATATGGGACAGAGCCCGTATGGCTACACCTTC.

This clonotype has a count of ten or more. The rearrangement links TRBV15 to TRBJ2-7; 9 bases agree with TRBD2. Germline V gene data show CDR1 as LNHNV and CDR2 as YYDKDF (reference sequence). The CDR3 length is 16 residues. Unmatched junction bases numbered 7, after V lost 2 bases and J lost 2 bases. As DNA, the CDR3 is TGTGCCACCAGCAGACTAGCGGGGACTAAAGCCTACGAGCAGTACTTC. It encodes CATSRLAGTKAYEQYF.

This rearrangement joins TRBV20-1 to TRBJ2-7; possible D gene TRBD2, 5 bases. CDR1 is DFQATT, CDR2 SNEGSKA, per germline (reference sequence). This CDR3 comprises 16 residues. CDR3 sequence (DNA): TGCAGACCCTGCCCGAGGCGGGCCTGGTACTCCTACGAGCAGTACGTC. Translating gives CRPCPRRAWYSYEQYV.

In this sample, this clonotype turned up many times. V is TRBV2 and J is TRBJ2-2, with D perhaps being TRBD1 or TRBD2 (5 bases each). The germline CDR1 and CDR2 sequences are SNHLY and FYNNEI. The CDR3 totals 16 residues. V lost 5 bases, J lost 7 bases, and 20 bases lay in between. The CDR3 sequence is CASSPQRDAAVGELFF. CDR3 nucleotides: TGTGCCAGCAGTCCGCAGAGGGACGCCGCCGTCGGGGAGCTGTTTTTT.

The chain couples TRBV15 to TRBJ2-4; 15 bases match TRBD2. Germline V gives CDR1 LNHNV, CDR2 YYDKDF (reference sequence). Trimming removed 6 bases from V and 6 bases from J; junction bases left unmatched: 6. CDR3 size: 16 residues. Here the CDR3 reads CATSNPGLAGGNIQYF. CDR3 in DNA: TGTGCCACCAGTAATCCGGGACTAGCGGGGGGAAACATTCAGTACTTC.

This clonotype was recorded at least ten times. V and J are TRBV7-2 and TRBJ2-1; perhaps TRBD2 as D (6 bases). The CDR3 has 16 residues. The germline V gene has CDR1 SGHTA and CDR2 FQGNSA. V lost 1 base, J lost 4 bases, and 14 bases lay in between. The CDR3 sequence: CASSLVGEVVYNEQFF. The CDR3 DNA sequence: TGTGCCAGCAGCTTAGTGGGGGAGGTGGTGTACAATGAGCAGTTCTTC.

Sample share makes this clonotype medium-sized (0.01 to 0.1%). The V call is TRBV12-3 or TRBV12-4, the J call TRBJ2-7, with TRBD1 identical over 8 bases. V shed 5 bases, J shed 2 bases, and the junction held 5 bases outside the gene matches. The CDR3 is made up of 14 amino acids. CDR3 amino acids: CASSPDRAAYEQYF. The CDR3 DNA follows: TGTGCCAGCAGTCCGGACAGGGCGGCCTACGAGCAGTACTTC.

This clonotype was detected many times. The V and J genes are TRBV12-3 or TRBV12-4 and TRBJ2-7, with D tentatively TRBD1 or TRBD2 (5 bases each). The CDR3 covers 15 residues. V was pared by 7 bases and J by 1 base, with 17 bases between. The CDR3 DNA sequence: TGTGCCAGCACCTCTCACCGGGACGGATCCTACGAGCAGTACTTC. Its translation: CASTSHRDGSYEQYF.

The table lists this clonotype with many counts. CDR3 DNA sequence: TGTGCCAGCAGCTTCTACCCCAGGGCCCAATCCACAGATACGCAGTATTTT. Translating gives CASSFYPRAQSTDTQYF. The V call is TRBV11-2, the J call TRBJ2-3; D possibly corresponds to TRBD1 (5 bases). The V end was cut by 3 bases, the J end by 2 bases, with 18 bases between. Germline lookup yields CDR1 SGHAT and CDR2 FQNNGV. This CDR3 has 17 residues.

This clonotype has ten or more counts. The chain is built from TRBV2 and TRBJ1-5; no definite D call. CDR1 is SNHLY and CDR2 is FYNNEI in the germline V gene. This CDR3 contains 12 residues. With 9 bases removed from V and 3 bases from J, the gap between germline ends came to 9 bases. The CDR3 loop reads CASSGNNQPQHF. The CDR3 DNA reads as TGTGCCAGTTCCGGGAACAATCAGCCCCAGCATTTT.

This clonotype appeared many times. The J gene is TRBJ2-1, the V gene TRBV5-6; 8 nucleotides agree with TRBD2. The CDR3 loop spans 16 amino acids. Germline lookup yields CDR1 SGHDT and CDR2 YYEEEE. After removal of 2 bases from V and 9 bases from J, the junction contained 13 bases not matched to a gene. CDR3: CASSLFGYGRAGEQFF. Here the CDR3 DNA reads TGTGCCAGCAGCTTATTTGGGTACGGGAGGGCCGGTGAGCAGTTCTTC.

Ten or more counts support this clonotype. This chain connects TRBV30 to TRBJ1-6, with D possibly matching TRBD1 (6 bases). With 0 bases removed from V and 7 bases from J, the gap between germline ends came to 13 bases. The CDR3 is 15 residues long. From germline, CDR1 is GTSNPN and CDR2 SVGIG (reference sequence). The CDR3 sequence: CAWSVQGLENSPLHF. As DNA, the CDR3 is TGTGCCTGGAGTGTACAGGGCCTCGAGAATTCACCCCTCCACTTT. The complete variable domain, with remaining parts taken from reference TRBV30 and TRBJ1-6, reads SQTIHQWPATLVQPVGSPLSLECTVEGTSNPNLYWYRQAAGRGLQLLFYSVGIGQISSEVPQNLSASRPQDRQFILSSKKLLLSDSGFYLCAWSVQGLENSPLHFGNGTRLTVT.

This clonotype was counted ten times or more. This chain links TRBV21-1 with TRBJ2-7; TRBD1 is the table's D call, not checked against the DNA. TRBV21-1 is noted as a pseudogene. The CDR3 is made up of 17 amino acids. Here the CDR3 reads CASSRSWTGGIIHEQYF. The CDR3 DNA reads as TGTGCCAGCAGCCGGAGCTGGACAGGGGGCATAATCCACGAGCAGTACTTC.